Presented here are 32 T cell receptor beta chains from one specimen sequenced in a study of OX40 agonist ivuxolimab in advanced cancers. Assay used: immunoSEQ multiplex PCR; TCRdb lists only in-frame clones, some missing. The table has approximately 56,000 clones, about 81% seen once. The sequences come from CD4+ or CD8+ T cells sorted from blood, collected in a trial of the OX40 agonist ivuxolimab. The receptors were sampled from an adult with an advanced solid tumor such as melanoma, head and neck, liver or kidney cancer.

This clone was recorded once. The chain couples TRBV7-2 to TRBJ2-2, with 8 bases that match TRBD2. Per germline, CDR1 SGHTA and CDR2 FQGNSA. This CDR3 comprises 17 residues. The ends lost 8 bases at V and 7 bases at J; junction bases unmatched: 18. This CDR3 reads CASPPGASGGRSGELFF. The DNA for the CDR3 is TGTGCCAGCCCGCCAGGGGCCAGCGGGGGCCGGAGCGGGGAGCTGTTTTTT. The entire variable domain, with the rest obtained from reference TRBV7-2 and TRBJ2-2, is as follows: GAGVSQSPSNKVTEKGKDVELRCDPISGHTALYWYRQSLGQGLEFLIYFQGNSAPDKSGLPSDRFSAERTGGSVSTLTIQRTQQEDSAVYLCASPPGASGGRSGELFFGEGSRLTVL.

The CDR3 region has the DNA TGTGCCAGCAGTTTATATCTAGGGAGCACTGAAGCTTTCTTT. Protein sequence: CASSLYLGSTEAFF. The rearrangement links TRBV28 to TRBJ1-1; D is unresolved. The V end was cut by 1 base, the J end by 4 bases, with 10 bases between. The CDR3 covers 14 residues. Germline-derived CDR1 and CDR2 are MDHEN and SYDVKM. Together with reference TRBV28 and TRBJ1-1, the CDR3 gives the full variable domain: DVKVTQSSRYLVKRTGEKVFLECVQDMDHENMFWYRQDPGLGLRLIYFSYDVKMKEKGDIPEGYSVSREKKERFSLILESASTNQTSMYLCASSLYLGSTEAFFGQGTRLTVV.

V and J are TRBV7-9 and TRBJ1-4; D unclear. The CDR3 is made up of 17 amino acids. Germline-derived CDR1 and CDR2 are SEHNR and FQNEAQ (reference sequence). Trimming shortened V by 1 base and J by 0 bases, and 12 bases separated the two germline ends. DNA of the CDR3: TGTGCCAGCAGCTTAGAGGTGACTCTCTCAACTAATGAAAAACTGTTTTTT. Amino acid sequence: CASSLEVTLSTNEKLFF. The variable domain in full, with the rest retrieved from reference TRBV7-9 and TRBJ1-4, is DTGVSQNPRHKITKRGQNVTFRCDPISEHNRLYWYRQTLGQGPEFLTYFQNEAQLEKSRLLSDRFSAERPKGSFSTLEIQRTEQGDSAMYLCASSLEVTLSTNEKLFFGSGTQLSVL.

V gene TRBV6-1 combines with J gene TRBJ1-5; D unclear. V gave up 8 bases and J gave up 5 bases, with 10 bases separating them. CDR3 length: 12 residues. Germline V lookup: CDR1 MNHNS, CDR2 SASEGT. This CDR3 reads CASSPPHQPQHF. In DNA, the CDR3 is TGTGCCAGCTCCCCTCCTCATCAGCCCCAGCATTTT.

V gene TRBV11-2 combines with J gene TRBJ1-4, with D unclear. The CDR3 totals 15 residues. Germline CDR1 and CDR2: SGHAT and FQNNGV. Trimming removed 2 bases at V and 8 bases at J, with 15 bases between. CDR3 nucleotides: TGTGCCAGCAGCTTAATGGCTGCCTTGAACGAAAAACTGTTTTTT. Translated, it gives CASSLMAALNEKLFF.

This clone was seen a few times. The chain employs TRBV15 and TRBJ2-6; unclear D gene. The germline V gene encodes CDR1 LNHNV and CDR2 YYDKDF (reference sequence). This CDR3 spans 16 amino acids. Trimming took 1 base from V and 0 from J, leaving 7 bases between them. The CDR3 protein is CATSRGSPSGANVLTF. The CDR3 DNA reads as TGTGCCACCAGCAGAGGGTCCCCCTCTGGGGCCAACGTCCTGACTTTC.

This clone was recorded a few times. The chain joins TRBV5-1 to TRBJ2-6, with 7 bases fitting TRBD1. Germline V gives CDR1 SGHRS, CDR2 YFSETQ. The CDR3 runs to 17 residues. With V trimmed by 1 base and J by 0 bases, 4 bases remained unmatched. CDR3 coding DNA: TGCGCCAGCAGCTTGACAGGGGACAACTCTGGGGCCAACGTCCTGACTTTC. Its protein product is CASSLTGDNSGANVLTF.

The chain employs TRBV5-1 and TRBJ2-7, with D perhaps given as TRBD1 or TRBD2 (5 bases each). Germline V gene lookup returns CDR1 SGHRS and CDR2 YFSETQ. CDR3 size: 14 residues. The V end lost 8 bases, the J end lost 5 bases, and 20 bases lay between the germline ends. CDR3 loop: CASTYRGQGHEQYF. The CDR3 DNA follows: TGCGCCAGTACATATCGGGGCCAGGGCCACGAGCAGTACTTC.

The CDR3 nucleotides are TGTGCCAGCAGTCCCCTCCGGGACAGGGTGAGGCACGAGCAGTACTTC. It codes for CASSPLRDRVRHEQYF. The chain is built from TRBV2 and TRBJ2-7, with 9 bases aligning to TRBD1. Germline trimming cut 5 bases from V and 5 bases from J; bases unmatched to any gene: 13. Germline values: CDR1 SNHLY, CDR2 FYNNEI. The CDR3 is 16 residues long.

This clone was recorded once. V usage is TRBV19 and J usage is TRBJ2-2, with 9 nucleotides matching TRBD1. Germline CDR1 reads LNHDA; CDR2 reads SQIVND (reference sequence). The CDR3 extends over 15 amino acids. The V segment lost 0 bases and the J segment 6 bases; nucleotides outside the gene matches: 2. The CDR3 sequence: CASSIEGTGSGELFF. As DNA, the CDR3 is TGTGCCAGTAGTATAGAGGGGACAGGGTCCGGGGAGCTGTTTTTT.

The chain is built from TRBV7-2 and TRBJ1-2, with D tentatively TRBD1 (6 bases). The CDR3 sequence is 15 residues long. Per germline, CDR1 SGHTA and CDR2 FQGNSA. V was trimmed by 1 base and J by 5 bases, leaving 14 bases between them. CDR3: CASSLEPGRGYGYTF. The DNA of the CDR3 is TGTGCCAGCAGCTTAGAGCCTGGCAGGGGTTATGGCTACACCTTC. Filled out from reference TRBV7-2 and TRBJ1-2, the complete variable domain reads GAGVSQSPSNKVTEKGKDVELRCDPISGHTALYWYRQSLGQGLEFLIYFQGNSAPDKSGLPSDRFSAERTGGSVSTLTIQRTQQEDSAVYLCASSLEPGRGYGYTFGSGTRLTVV.

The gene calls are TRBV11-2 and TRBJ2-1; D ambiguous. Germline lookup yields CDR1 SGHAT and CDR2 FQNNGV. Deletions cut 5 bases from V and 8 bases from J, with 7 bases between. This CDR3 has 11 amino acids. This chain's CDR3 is CASSREYEQFF. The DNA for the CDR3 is TGTGCCAGCAGCCGAGAATATGAGCAGTTCTTC.

CDR3 sequence reads: CASSPRGREGLDTQYF. The CDR3 coding sequence is TGTGCCAGCAGCCCGAGGGGGAGGGAAGGTTTAGATACGCAGTATTTT. The V and J genes are TRBV7-3 and TRBJ2-3; D is perhaps TRBD2 (7 bases). The V gene's germline CDR1 is SGHTA and CDR2 FQGTGA. The CDR3 covers 16 residues. With 5 bases removed from V and 5 bases from J, the gap between germline ends came to 20 bases.

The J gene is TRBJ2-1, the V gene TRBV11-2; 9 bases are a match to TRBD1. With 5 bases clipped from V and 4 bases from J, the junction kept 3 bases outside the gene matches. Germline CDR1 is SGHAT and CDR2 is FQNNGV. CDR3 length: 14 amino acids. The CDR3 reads CASSPGTGYNEQFF. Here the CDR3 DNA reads TGTGCCAGCAGCCCTGGGACAGGGTACAATGAGCAGTTCTTC.

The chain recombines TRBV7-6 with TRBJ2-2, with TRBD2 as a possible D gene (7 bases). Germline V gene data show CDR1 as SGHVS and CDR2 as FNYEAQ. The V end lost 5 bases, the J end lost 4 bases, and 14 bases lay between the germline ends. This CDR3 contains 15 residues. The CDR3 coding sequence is TGTGCCAGCAGCCATGGAGGGGGGGTCACCGGGGAGCTGTTTTTT. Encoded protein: CASSHGGGVTGELFF. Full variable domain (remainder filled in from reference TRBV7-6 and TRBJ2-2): GAGVSQSPRYKVTKRGQDVALRCDPISGHVSLYWYRQALGQGPEFLTYFNYEAQQDKSGLPNDRFSAERPEGSISTLTIQRTEQRDSAMYRCASSHGGGVTGELFFGEGSRLTVL.

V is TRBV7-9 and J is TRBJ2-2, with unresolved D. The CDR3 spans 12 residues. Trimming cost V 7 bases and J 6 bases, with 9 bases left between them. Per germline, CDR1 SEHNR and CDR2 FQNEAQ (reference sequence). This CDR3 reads CASISRAGELFF. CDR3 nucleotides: TGTGCCAGCATTTCCCGGGCCGGGGAGCTGTTTTTT.

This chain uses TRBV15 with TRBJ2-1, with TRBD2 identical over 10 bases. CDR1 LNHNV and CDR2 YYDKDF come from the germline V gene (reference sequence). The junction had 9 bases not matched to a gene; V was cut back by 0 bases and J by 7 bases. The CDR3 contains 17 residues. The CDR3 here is CATSREGLALITNEQFF. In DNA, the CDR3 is TGTGCCACCAGCAGAGAGGGACTAGCGTTAATAACGAATGAGCAGTTCTTC.

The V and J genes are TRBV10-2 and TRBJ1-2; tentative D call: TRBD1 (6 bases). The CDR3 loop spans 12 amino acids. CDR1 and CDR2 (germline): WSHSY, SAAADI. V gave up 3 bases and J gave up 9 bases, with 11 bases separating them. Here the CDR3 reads CASSERGESYTF. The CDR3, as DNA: TGCGCCAGCAGTGAAAGGGGGGAGAGCTACACCTTC.

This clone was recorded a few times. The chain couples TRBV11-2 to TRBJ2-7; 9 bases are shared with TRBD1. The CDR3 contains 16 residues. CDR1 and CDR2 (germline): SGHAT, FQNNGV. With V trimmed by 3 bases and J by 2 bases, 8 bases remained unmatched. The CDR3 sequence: CASSFTGTGIPYEQYF. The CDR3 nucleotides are TGTGCCAGCAGCTTTACCGGGACAGGGATCCCCTACGAGCAGTACTTC.

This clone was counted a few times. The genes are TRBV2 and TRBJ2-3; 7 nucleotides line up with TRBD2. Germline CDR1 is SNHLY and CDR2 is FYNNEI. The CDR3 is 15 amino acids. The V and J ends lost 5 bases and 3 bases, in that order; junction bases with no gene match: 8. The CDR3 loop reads CASSLERDYTDTQYF. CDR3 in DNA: TGTGCCAGCAGTTTAGAACGGGACTATACAGATACGCAGTATTTT.

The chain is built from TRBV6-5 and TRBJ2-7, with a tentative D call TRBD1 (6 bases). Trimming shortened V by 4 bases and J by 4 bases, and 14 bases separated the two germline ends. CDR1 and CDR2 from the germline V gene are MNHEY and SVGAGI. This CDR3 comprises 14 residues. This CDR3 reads CASSFDRQPYEQYF. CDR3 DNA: TGTGCCAGCAGTTTCGACAGGCAGCCTTACGAGCAGTACTTC.

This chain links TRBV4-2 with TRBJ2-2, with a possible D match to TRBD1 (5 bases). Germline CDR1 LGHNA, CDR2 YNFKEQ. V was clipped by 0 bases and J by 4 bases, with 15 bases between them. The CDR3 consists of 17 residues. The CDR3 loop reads CASSQDPQGRSTGELFF. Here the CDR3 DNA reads TGTGCCAGCAGCCAAGATCCCCAGGGTCGTAGCACCGGGGAGCTGTTTTTT.

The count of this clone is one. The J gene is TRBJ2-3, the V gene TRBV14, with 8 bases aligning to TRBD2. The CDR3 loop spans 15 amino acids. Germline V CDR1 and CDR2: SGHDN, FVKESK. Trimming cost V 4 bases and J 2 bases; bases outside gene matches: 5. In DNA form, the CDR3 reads TGTGCCAGCAGCCGCAGCGGGGGTAACACAGATACGCAGTATTTT. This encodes CASSRSGGNTDTQYF.

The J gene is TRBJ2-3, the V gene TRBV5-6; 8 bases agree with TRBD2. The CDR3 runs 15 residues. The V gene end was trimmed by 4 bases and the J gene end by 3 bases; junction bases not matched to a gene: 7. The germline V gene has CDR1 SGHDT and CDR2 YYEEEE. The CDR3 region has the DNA TGTGCCAGCAGCCCGCGGGGGGCGCGAACAGATACGCAGTATTTT. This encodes CASSPRGARTDTQYF.

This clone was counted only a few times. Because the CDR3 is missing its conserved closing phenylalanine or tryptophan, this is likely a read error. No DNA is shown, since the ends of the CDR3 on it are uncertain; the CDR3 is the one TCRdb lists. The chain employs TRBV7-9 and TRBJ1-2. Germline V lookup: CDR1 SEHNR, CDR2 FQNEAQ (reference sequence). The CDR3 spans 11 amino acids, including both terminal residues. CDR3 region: CASSFGTAPSY.

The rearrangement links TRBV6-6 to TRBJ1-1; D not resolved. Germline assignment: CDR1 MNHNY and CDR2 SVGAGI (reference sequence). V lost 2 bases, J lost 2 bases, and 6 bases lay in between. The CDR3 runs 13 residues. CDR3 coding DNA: TGTGCCAGCAGTTACGGGCACAACACTGAAGCTTTCTTT. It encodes CASSYGHNTEAFF.

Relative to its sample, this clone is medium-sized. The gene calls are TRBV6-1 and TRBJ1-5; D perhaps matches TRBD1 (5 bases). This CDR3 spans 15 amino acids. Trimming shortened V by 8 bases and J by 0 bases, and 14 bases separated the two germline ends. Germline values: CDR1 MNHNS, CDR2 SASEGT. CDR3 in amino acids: CASQPRGYSNQPQHF. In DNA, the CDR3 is TGTGCCAGCCAGCCGCGGGGGTATAGCAATCAGCCCCAGCATTTT.

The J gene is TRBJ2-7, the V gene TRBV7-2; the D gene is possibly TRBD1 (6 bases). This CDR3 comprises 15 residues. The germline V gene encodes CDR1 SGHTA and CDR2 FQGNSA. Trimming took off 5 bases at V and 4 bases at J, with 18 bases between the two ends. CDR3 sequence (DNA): TGTGCCAGCAGCCCAAGCCAGGGGTCAGCTTACGAGCAGTACTTC. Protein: CASSPSQGSAYEQYF. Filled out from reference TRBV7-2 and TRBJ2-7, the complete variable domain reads GAGVSQSPSNKVTEKGKDVELRCDPISGHTALYWYRQSLGQGLEFLIYFQGNSAPDKSGLPSDRFSAERTGGSVSTLTIQRTQQEDSAVYLCASSPSQGSAYEQYFGPGTRLTVT.

The CDR3 DNA reads as TGTGCCAGCAGCTTGGCCGTCGGGCGCGAGCAGTACTTC. Protein product: CASSLAVGREQYF. The V and J genes are TRBV5-6 and TRBJ2-7; unclear D gene. Deletions cut 0 bases from V and 6 bases from J, with 10 bases between. This CDR3 has 13 residues. Germline CDR1 and CDR2: SGHDT and YYEEEE.

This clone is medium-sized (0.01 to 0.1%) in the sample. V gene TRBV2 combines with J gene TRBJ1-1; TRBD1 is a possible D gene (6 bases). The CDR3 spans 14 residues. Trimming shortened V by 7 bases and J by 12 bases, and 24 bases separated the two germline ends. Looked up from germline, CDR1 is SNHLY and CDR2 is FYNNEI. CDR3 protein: CASTTGQGRVKTFF. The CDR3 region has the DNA TGTGCCAGCACTACCGGGCAGGGGAGGGTGAAAACTTTCTTT.

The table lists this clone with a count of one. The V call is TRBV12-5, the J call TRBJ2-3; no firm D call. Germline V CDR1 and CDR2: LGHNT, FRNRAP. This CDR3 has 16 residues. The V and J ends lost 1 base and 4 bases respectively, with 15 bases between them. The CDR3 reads CASGLAASPTPDTQYF. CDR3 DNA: TGTGCTAGTGGTTTGGCGGCGTCCCCAACCCCAGATACGCAGTATTTT. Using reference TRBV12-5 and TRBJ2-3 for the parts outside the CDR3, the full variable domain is DARVTQTPRHKVTEMGQEVTMRCQPILGHNTVFWYRQTMMQGLELLAYFRNRAPLDDSGMPKDRFSAEMPDATLATLKIQPSEPRDSAVYFCASGLAASPTPDTQYFGPGTRLTVL.

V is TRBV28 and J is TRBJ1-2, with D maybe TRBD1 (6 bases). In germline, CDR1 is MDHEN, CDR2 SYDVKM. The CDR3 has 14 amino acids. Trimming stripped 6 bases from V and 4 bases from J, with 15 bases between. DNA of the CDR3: TGTGCCAGCAGGACCGGGGGGACAACCTATGGCTACACCTTC. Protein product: CASRTGGTTYGYTF.